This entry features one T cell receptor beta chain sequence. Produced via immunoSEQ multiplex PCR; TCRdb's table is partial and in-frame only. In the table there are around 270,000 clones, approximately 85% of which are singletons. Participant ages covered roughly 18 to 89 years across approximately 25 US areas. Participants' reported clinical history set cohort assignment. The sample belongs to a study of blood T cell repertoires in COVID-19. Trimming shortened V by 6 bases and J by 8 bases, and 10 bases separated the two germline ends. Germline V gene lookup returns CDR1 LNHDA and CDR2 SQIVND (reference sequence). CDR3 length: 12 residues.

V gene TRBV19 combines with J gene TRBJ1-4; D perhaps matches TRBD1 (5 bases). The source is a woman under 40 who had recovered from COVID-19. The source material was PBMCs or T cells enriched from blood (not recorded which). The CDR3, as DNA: TGTGCCAGTAGAGGGGTAGGCGAAAAACTGTTTTTT. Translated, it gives CASRGVGEKLFF.